This T cell receptor (beta chain) stems from a study of T cell responses to AZD1222 COVID-19 vaccine. Findings of the study overall: Of the AZD1222 recipients, only 5 or 6 were seropositive at baseline. The breadth and depth of Spike-specific TCRs increased once two AZD1222 doses had been given.

TCRdb's table, derived via immunoSEQ multiplex PCR, lists solely in-frame clones and lacks some. The profile shows some 200,000 clones, more than 85% of them singletons. Details on this clone: As yet, its antigen is unknown.

V lost 3 bases to trimming and J lost 2 bases; unmatched junction nucleotides: 4. Germline V gene data show CDR1 as KGHSH and CDR2 as LQKENI. The CDR3 extends over 15 amino acids. This receptor was obtained from an adult in good health. The V call is TRBV18, the J call TRBJ2-7, with TRBD1 matching over 10 bases. The sequencing used peripheral blood, collected on day 0 of MenACWY control vaccination. CDR3 sequence: CASSPGQGSPYEQYF. DNA of the CDR3: TGTGCCAGCTCACCGGGACAGGGGAGTCCCTACGAGCAGTACTTC.